This T cell receptor beta chain was captured by sequencing in a study of blood T cell repertoires in COVID-19. Concerning this clone itself: Other DNA sequences within the sample encode an identical CDR3.

Germline V gene lookup returns CDR1 SGHTA and CDR2 FQGTGA. The CDR3 spans 14 residues. V shed 2 bases and J 7 bases; nucleotides not matched to a gene: 3. The authors' processing: Amplifying reference gene primers gave estimates of nucleated cell counts. Profiled with immunoSEQ multiplex PCR; TCRdb holds only in-frame clones, not every one. V and J calls plus clone size are reproduced from that table; the DNA served to infer D and trimming. The data show 300,000 to 500,000 clones, 70% to 90% seen once. Participants had their cohort set by participant-reported clinical history. The receptor's source is a woman in her twenties or thirties with acute COVID-19. V usage is TRBV7-3 and J usage is TRBJ2-1; the match to TRBD2 covers 9 bases. Material: PBMCs or T cells enriched from blood (not recorded which). The CDR3 DNA reads as TGTGCCAGCAGCTTAGCGGGGGGGCTTAATGAGCAGTTCTTC. Translating gives CASSLAGGLNEQFF. Using reference TRBV7-3 and TRBJ2-1 for the parts outside the CDR3, the full variable domain is GAGVSQTPSNKVTEKGKYVELRCDPISGHTALYWYRQSLGQGPEFLIYFQGTGAADDSGLPNDRFFAVRPEGSVSTLKIQRTERGDSAVYLCASSLAGGLNEQFFGPGTRLTVL.